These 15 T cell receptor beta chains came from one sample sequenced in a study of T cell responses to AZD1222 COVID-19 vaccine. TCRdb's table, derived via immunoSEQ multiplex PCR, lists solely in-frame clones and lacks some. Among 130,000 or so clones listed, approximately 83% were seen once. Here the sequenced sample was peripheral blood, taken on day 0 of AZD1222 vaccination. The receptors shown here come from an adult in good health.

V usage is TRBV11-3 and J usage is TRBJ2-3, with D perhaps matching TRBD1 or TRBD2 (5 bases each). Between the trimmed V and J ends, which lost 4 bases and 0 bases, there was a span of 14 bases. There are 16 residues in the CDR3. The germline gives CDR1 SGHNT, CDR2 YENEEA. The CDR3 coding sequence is TGTGCCAGCAGCTCCCCCGGGGCTCGTAGCACAGATACGCAGTATTTT. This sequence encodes CASSSPGARSTDTQYF.

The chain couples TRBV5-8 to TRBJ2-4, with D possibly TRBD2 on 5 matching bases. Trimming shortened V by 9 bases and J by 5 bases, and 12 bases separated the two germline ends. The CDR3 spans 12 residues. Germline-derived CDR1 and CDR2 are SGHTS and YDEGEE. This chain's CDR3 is CATPGMQNIQYF. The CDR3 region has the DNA TGTGCCACCCCGGGGATGCAAAACATTCAGTACTTC. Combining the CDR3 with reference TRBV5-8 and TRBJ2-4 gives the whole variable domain EAGVTQSPTHLIKTRGQQATLRCSPISGHTSVYWYQQALGLGLQFLLWYDEGEERNRGNFPPRFSGRQFPNYSSELNVNALELEDSALYLCATPGMQNIQYFGAGTRLSVL.

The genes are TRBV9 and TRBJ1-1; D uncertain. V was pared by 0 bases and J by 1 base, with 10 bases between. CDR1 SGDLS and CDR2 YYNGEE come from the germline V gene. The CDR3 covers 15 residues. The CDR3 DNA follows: TGTGCCAGCAGCGTAGAGGGATTTGGGAACACTGAAGCTTTCTTT. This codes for CASSVEGFGNTEAFF.

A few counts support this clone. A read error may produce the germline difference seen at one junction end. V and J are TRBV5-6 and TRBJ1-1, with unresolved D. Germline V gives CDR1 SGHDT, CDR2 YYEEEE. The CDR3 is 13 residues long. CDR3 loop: CASSLFRGQDHLF. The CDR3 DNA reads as TGTGCCAGCAGCTTGTTCCGAGGTCAGGATCACCTCTTT.

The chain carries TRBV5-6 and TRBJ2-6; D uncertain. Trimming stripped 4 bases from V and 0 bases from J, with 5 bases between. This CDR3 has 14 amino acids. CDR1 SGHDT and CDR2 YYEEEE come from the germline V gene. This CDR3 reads CASSGRSGANVLTF. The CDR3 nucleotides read TGTGCCAGCAGCGGGCGCTCTGGGGCCAACGTCCTGACTTTC.

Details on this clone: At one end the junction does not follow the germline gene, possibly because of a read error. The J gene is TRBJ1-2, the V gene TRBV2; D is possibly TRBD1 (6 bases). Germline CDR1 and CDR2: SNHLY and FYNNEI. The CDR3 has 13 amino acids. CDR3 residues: CASNEQGAAAPPF. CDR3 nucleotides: TGTGCCAGCAATGAACAGGGAGCTGCAGCCCCCCCCTTC.

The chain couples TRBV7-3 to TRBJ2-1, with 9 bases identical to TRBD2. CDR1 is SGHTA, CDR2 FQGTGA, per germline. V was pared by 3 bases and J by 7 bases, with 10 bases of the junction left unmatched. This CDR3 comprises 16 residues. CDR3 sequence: CASSFKWSSGENEQFF. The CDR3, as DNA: TGTGCCAGCAGCTTCAAGTGGTCTAGCGGGGAAAATGAGCAGTTCTTC.

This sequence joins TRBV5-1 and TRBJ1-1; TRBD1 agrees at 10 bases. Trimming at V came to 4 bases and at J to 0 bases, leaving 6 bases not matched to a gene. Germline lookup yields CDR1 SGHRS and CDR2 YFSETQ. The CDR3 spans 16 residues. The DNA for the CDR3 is TGCGCCAGCAGCCCGCGGACAGGGGGGGTGAACACTGAAGCTTTCTTT. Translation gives CASSPRTGGVNTEAFF. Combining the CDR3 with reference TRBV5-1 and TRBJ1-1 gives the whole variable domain KAGVTQTPRYLIKTRGQQVTLSCSPISGHRSVSWYQQTPGQGLQFLFEYFSETQRNKGNFPGRFSGRQFSNSRSEMNVSTLELGDSALYLCASSPRTGGVNTEAFFGQGTRLTVV.

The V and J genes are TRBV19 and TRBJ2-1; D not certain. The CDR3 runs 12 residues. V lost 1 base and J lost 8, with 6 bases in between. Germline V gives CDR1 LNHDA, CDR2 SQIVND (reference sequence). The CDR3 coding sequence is TGTGCCAGTAGTATAGGGGTCTATGAGCAGTTCTTC. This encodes CASSIGVYEQFF.

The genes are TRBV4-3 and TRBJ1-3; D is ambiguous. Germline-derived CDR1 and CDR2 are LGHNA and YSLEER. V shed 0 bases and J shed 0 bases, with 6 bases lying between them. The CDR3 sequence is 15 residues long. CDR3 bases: TGCGCCAGCAGCCAAGAATGGAGCTCTGGAAACACCATATATTTT. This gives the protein CASSQEWSSGNTIYF.

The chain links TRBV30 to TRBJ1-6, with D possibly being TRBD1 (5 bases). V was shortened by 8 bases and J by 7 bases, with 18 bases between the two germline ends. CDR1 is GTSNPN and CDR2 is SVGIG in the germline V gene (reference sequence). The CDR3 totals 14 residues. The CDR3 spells CARRPGRGNSPLHF. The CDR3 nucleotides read TGTGCCAGACGACCGGGACGCGGGAATTCACCCCTCCACTTT. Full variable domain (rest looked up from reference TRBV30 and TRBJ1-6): SQTIHQWPATLVQPVGSPLSLECTVEGTSNPNLYWYRQAAGRGLQLLFYSVGIGQISSEVPQNLSASRPQDRQFILSSKKLLLSDSGFYLCARRPGRGNSPLHFGNGTRLTVT.

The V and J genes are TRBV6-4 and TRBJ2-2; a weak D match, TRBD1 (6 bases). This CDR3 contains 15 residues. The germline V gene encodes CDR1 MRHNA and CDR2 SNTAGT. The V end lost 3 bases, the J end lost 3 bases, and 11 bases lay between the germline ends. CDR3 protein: CASSDSTGHTGELFF. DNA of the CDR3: TGTGCCAGCAGTGATTCGACAGGCCACACCGGGGAGCTGTTTTTT.

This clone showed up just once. The CDR3 spells CAWSAYGSSYEQYF. Written as DNA, the CDR3 is TGTGCCTGGAGCGCGTACGGGTCTTCCTACGAGCAGTACTTC. This chain connects TRBV30 to TRBJ2-7; D call uncertain. Germline CDR1 reads GTSNPN; CDR2 reads SVGIG (reference sequence). Trimming removed 3 bases from V and 1 base from J, with 13 bases in between. The CDR3 totals 14 residues.

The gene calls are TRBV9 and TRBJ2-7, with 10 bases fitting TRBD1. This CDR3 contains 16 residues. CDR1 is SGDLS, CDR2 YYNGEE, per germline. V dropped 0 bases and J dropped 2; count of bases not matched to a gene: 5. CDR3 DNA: TGTGCCAGCAGCGTAGCCGGGACAGGGGTCCCCTACGAGCAGTACTTC. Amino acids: CASSVAGTGVPYEQYF.

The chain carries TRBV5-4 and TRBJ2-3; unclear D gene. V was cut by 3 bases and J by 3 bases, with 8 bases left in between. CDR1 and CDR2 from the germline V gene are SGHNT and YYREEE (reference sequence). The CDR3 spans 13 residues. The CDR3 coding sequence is TGTGCCAGCAGCTGGTCCGGGACAGATACGCAGTATTTT. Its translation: CASSWSGTDTQYF.